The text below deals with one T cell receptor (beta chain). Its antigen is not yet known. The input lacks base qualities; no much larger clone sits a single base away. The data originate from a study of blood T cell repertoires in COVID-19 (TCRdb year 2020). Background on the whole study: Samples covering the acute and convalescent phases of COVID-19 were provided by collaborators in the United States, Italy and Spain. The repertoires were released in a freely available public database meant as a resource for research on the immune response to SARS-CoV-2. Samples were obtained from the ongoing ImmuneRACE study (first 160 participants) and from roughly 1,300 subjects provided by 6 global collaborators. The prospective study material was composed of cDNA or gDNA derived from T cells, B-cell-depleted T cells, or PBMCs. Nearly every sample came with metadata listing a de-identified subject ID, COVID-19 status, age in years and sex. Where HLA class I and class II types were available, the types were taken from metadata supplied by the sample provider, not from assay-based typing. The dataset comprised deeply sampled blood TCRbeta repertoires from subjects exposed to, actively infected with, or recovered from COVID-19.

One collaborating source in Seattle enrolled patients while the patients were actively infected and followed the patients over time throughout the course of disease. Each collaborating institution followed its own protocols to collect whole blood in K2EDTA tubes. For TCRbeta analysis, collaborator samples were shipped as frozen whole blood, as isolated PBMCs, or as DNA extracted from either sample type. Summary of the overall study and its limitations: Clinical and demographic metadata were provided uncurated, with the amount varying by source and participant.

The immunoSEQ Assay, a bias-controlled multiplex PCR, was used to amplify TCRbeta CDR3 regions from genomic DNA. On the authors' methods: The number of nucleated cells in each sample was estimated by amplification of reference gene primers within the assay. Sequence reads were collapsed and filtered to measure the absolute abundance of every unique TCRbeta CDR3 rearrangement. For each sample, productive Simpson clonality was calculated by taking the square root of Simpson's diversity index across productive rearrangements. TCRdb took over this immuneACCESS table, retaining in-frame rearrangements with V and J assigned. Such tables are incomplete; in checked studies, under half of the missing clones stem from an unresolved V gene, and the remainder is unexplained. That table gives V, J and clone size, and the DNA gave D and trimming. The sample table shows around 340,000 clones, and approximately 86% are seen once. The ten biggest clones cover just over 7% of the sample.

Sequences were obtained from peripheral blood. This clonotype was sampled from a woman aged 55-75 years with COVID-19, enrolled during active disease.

The DNA reads TGTGCCAGCAGCTTGGCGGAGGCTGAAGCTTTCTTT. Its protein product is CASSLAEAEAFF. The rearrangement joined TRBV5-4 to TRBJ1-1; the D gene remains uncertain. Looking up the germline V gene (reference sequence) yields CDR1 SGHNT and CDR2 YYREEE. From cysteine to phenylalanine, the CDR3 is 12 amino acids long. The sequence is cut down to CDR3 DNA, 36 bases in frame from base 1. Trimming removed 0 bases from V and 6 bases from J, leaving 6 bases between the germline ends.